This TCR beta chain was retrieved from a study of response to subunit inactivated influenza vaccine. General study findings and limits: Authors suggested that a seasonal influenza vaccination recruits few new T cells each time.

Germline CDR1 KGHSH, CDR2 LQKENI. Between the trimmed V and J ends, which lost 11 bases and 0 bases, there was a span of 20 bases. CDR3 length: 16 amino acids. TCRdb ran MiXCR on the RT-PCR reads and lists one entry per CDR3 protein. Seen here are 300,000 to 350,000 distinct CDR3 sequences, 21% observed once, and the top ten hold 9.5% to 13%. This clonotype was observed a handful of times. Its antigen is as yet unknown. The chain carries TRBV18 and TRBJ1-3, with a tentative D call TRBD1 (5 bases). The TCR comes from a man in his fifties or sixties who received an inactivated influenza vaccine. Sample: PBMCs from blood, taken less than 22 months after vaccination. This chain's CDR3 is CASQLTGASSGNTIYF. As DNA, the CDR3 is TGTGCCTCACAGCTCACCGGGGCCTCCTCTGGAAACACCATATATTTT.